Listed below are T cell receptor beta chains from one sample, sequenced in a study of cytomegalovirus exposure and HLA in healthy donors. Sequencing used immunoSEQ multiplex PCR; TCRdb keeps in-frame clones, though not all of them. Among about 120,000 clones, about 83% were seen once, and the ten largest hold about 2.2%. The sequenced sample consisted of PBMCs. These receptors all stem from a woman aged 30 to 39 in good health and CMV-seronegative. CDR3s include the opening cysteine and the closing phenylalanine or tryptophan. The D gene is left open where the match is weak. Expanded clones get a size class; other rows say once, few or many, or leave the size out.

abundance	d_gene	v_gene	len	j_gene	CDR3nt	CDR3aa
-	-	TRBV11-2	12	TRBJ2-7	TGTGCCAGCAGCTTAGTCGTCTACGAGCAGTACTTC	CASSLVVYEQYF
-	-	TRBV21-1	17	TRBJ2-1	TGTGCCAGCCCCACAGGGGGGACAGAACCCTCCTACAATGAGCAGTTCTTC	CASPTGGTEPSYNEQFF
-	-	TRBV7-7	14	TRBJ2-7	TGTGCTAGCAGCCCATCCAAGACACACTACGAGCAGTACTTC	CASSPSKTHYEQYF
-	TRBD1	TRBV19	13	TRBJ1-4	TGTGCCAGCCGAAGGGGACAGAATGAAAAACTGTTTTTT	CASRRGQNEKLFF
-	-	TRBV11-3	12	TRBJ2-7	TGTGCCAGCAGCCACGAGGGATACGAGCAGTACTTC	CASSHEGYEQYF
-	-	TRBV29-1	14	TRBJ1-1	TGCAGCGTTGGGGGAGCGTTTCGGTACACTGAAGCTTTCTTT	CSVGGAFRYTEAFF
-	-	TRBV5-6	14	TRBJ2-7	TGTGCCAGCAGCTTGAACAGGGACACTAACGAGCAGTACTTC	CASSLNRDTNEQYF
-	-	TRBV7-9	16	TRBJ1-2	TGTGCCAGCAGCCCCCGGCCGTGGAGCGGTGGCGGTGGCTACACCTTC	CASSPRPWSGGGGYTF
-	TRBD1	TRBV6-1	15	TRBJ1-2	TGTGCCAGCGCAGCCTACCAGGGGGCAGAGCGAGGCTACACCTTC	CASAAYQGAERGYTF
-	TRBD1	TRBV2	16	TRBJ2-1	TGTGCCAGCAGGTACGGTAGGACAGGGTTGTACAATGAGCAGTTCTTC	CASRYGRTGLYNEQFF
few	TRBD1	TRBV6-5	14	TRBJ2-7	TGTGCCAGCAGTTACTCGGGACAGGGCTACGAGCAGTACTTC	CASSYSGQGYEQYF
-	-	TRBV12-5	14	TRBJ1-6	TGTGCTAGTGGTTTGGTAGGACAAAATTCACCCCTCCACTTT	CASGLVGQNSPLHF
-	-	TRBV5-6	14	TRBJ1-1	TGTGCCAGCAGCCGATACACATTGAACACTGAAGCTTTCTTT	CASSRYTLNTEAFF
many	TRBD2	TRBV27	14	TRBJ2-1	TGTGCCAGCAGTTTGTCGGCGGGGGGCAATGAGCAGTTCTTC	CASSLSAGGNEQFF
-	TRBD2	TRBV5-4	16	TRBJ2-3	TGTGCCAGCAGCCAGCTAGCGGGGGGCTCCACAGATACGCAGTATTTT	CASSQLAGGSTDTQYF
-	-	TRBV7-2	14	TRBJ1-1	TGTGCCAGCAGCTTAGATTTCAGTTGGCCTGAAGCTTTCTTT	CASSLDFSWPEAFF
-	-	TRBV7-9	11	TRBJ2-5	TGTGCCAGCAGCCCTAAAGAGACCCAGTACTTC	CASSPKETQYF
once	TRBD1	TRBV9	15	TRBJ1-2	TGTGCCAGCAGCGTAGATCAGTTGGGACAGGGCGGCTACACCTTC	CASSVDQLGQGGYTF
-	TRBD2	TRBV10-3	13	TRBJ2-1	TGTGCCATCAGGACGGCTAGCGGCAATGAGCAGTTCTTC	CAIRTASGNEQFF
-	-	TRBV29-1	14	TRBJ2-5	TGCAGCGTCGCGAGAAGGACTGCCGGGGAGACCCAGTACTTC	CSVARRTAGETQYF
-	TRBD1	TRBV6-5	13	TRBJ2-7	TGTGCCAGCAAGGGACAGGGACACTACGAGCAGTACTTC	CASKGQGHYEQYF
-	TRBD2	TRBV5-1	15	TRBJ2-7	TGCGCCAGCGGAAAGAGCGGGGGGGAAGCGTATGAGCAGTACTTC	CASGKSGGEAYEQYF
-	TRBD1	TRBV18	16	TRBJ1-2	TGTGCCAGCTCACCTGCTACAGGGGGAGTTAGCTATGGCTACACCTTC	CASSPATGGVSYGYTF
few	-	TRBV2	13	TRBJ1-5	TGTGCCAGCAGTGCAGGGCAGTGGCAGCCCCAGCATTTT	CASSAGQWQPQHF
-	TRBD1	TRBV5-4	15	TRBJ2-3	TGTGCCAGCAGCTCAGGGACAGCCGGGTTGGATACGCAGTATTTT	CASSSGTAGLDTQYF
-	-	TRBV29-1	12	TRBJ2-1	TGCAGCGCTCGACGGCGGGGCAATGAGCAGTTCTTC	CSARRRGNEQFF
-	TRBD1	TRBV12-5	13	TRBJ2-7	TGTGCTAGTGGTCCGGGACAGGGGAGCGAGCAGTACTTC	CASGPGQGSEQYF
once	-	TRBV12-5	16	TRBJ2-1	TGTGCTAGTGGTTTGGTACGGCTTCCGAAGGGGAATGAGCAGTTCTTC	CASGLVRLPKGNEQFF
-	TRBD2	TRBV5-1	14	TRBJ2-3	TGCGCCAGCAAACGGGGGGAAAGCACAGATACGCAGTATTTT	CASKRGESTDTQYF
-	-	TRBV4-1	17	TRBJ2-7	TGCGCCAGCAGCCAAGGGCTCGGGGACTGGCTCTCCTACGAGCAGTACTTC	CASSQGLGDWLSYEQYF
-	-	TRBV6-1	11	TRBJ2-7	TGTGCCAGCAGTTGGGGGGTAGAGCAGTACTTC	CASSWGVEQYF
-	TRBD1	TRBV7-9	14	TRBJ2-7	TGTGCCAGCAGCCCGAGGGACAGGGGGCACGAGCAGTACTTC	CASSPRDRGHEQYF
-	-	TRBV14	13	TRBJ2-1	TGTGCCAGCAGTCCTACAGGGTTAATTACGCAGTTCTTC	CASSPTGLITQFF
-	-	TRBV21-1	16	TRBJ1-1	TGTGCCAGCAGCGGAAGGGGACAGTTTTGTAACACTGAAGCTTTCTTT	CASSGRGQFCNTEAFF
-	TRBD2	TRBV5-1	15	TRBJ2-1	TGCGCCAGCAGCGAAGGGACTACCCCTATTGTTGAGCAGTTCTTC	CASSEGTTPIVEQFF
-	TRBD2	TRBV11-3	15	TRBJ2-1	TGTGCCAGCAGCTGGGAGGCGGGGGGTTACAATGAGCAGTTCTTC	CASSWEAGGYNEQFF
-	-	TRBV30	13	TRBJ2-2	TGTGCCTGGAGAGCCAGGGCCGCCGGGGAGCTGTTTTTT	CAWRARAAGELFF
-	TRBD1	TRBV29-1	14	TRBJ1-2	TGCAGCGTTGAAGGGGACAGGGGAGCCTATGGCTACACCTTC	CSVEGDRGAYGYTF